This T cell receptor (beta chain) was recorded in a study of shared clonotypes between healthy human individuals. Points from the study as a whole: Measured sharing among donors was expected to vary with sequencing depth. Owing to a small donor count, the genetic and exposure-history diversity represented was limited.

TCRdb keeps only in-frame clones here, not all; method: immunoSEQ multiplex PCR. The table records fewer than 550,000 clones, about 79% of them present only once. Recent vaccinations or acute infections were absent in the healthy HIV-negative adult donors. Extraction of genomic DNA in unsorted samples used about 90 million PBMCs. Note on this clone: Its antigen is not identified.

The germline gives CDR1 MDHEN, CDR2 SYDVKM. The germline V and J ends were trimmed by 5 bases and 7 bases, with 21 bases remaining between them. CDR3 length: 16 residues. The receptor's source is a woman in her thirties or forties in good health. Some clones in this sample may be carry-over from other donors' samples. The chain has TRBV28 and TRBJ2-1; tentatively, D is TRBD1 or TRBD2 (5 bases each). The sample was PBMCs. The CDR3 DNA follows: TGTGCCAGCAGTAAAAATACAGGAGTTTTAGCGAATGAGCAGTTCTTC. Translation gives CASSKNTGVLANEQFF.